The present entry profiles one T cell receptor (beta chain) with its context. This entry belongs to a study of cytomegalovirus exposure and HLA in healthy donors. PCR employed 60 Vbeta and 13 Jbeta primers. The table came from immunoSEQ multiplex PCR; TCRdb's copy has only in-frame clones and leaves some out. Here the sample spans 150,000 to 200,000 clones, about 87% being singletons. V shed 6 bases and J 8 bases; nucleotides not matched to a gene: 14. The CDR3 is 15 amino acids. In germline, CDR1 is MDHEN, CDR2 SYDVKM. The rearrangement uses TRBV28 and TRBJ2-3, with 7 bases matching TRBD2. The clonotype comes from a woman between 18 and 29 years old in good health and CMV-seronegative. The specimen sequenced was PBMCs. CDR3 bases: TGTGCCAGCAGCGCCCCCCCGGGAGGCGTCTCTACGCAGTATTTT. Residues: CASSAPPGGVSTQYF.